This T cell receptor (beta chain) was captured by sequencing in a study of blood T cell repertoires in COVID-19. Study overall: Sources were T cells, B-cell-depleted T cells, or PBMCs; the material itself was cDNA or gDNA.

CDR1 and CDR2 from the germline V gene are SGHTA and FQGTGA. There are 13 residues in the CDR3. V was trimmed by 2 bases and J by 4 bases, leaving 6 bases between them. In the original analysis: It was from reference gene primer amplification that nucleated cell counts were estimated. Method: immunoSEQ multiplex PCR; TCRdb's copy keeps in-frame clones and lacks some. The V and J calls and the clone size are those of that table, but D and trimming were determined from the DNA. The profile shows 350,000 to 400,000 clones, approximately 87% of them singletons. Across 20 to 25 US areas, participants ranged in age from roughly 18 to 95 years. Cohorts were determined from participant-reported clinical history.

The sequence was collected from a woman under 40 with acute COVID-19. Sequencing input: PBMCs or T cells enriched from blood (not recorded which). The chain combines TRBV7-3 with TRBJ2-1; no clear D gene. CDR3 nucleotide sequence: TGTGCCAGCAGCTTATCGAGATACAATGAGCAGTTCTTC. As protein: CASSLSRYNEQFF. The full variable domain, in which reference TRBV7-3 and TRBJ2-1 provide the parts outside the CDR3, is GAGVSQTPSNKVTEKGKYVELRCDPISGHTALYWYRQSLGQGPEFLIYFQGTGAADDSGLPNDRFFAVRPEGSVSTLKIQRTERGDSAVYLCASSLSRYNEQFFGPGTRLTVL.